These T cell receptor beta chains were read from a single sample in a study of blood T cell repertoires in COVID-19. Produced via immunoSEQ multiplex PCR; TCRdb's table is partial and in-frame only. Of 150,000 or so clones in the sample, 80% to 85% were seen once. Source material: peripheral blood. These receptors originate from a woman in her sixties or seventies with acute or convalescent COVID-19. CDR3s include the opening cysteine and the closing phenylalanine or tryptophan. The order of the fields is J gene, CDR3 length, clone size, D gene, V gene, CDR3 DNA, CDR3 protein. D genes are given only for firm matches. Some rows have no size entry. The others give once, few or many, or a class for an expanded clone.

j_gene: TRBJ2-1
len: 19
abundance: -
d_gene: TRBD2
v_gene: TRBV9
CDR3nt: TGTGCCAGCAGCGTAGGAATTAGCGGGAGGGCGCCTGGTGACAATGAGCAGTTCTTC
CDR3aa: CASSVGISGRAPGDNEQFF

j_gene: TRBJ2-2
len: 14
abundance: -
d_gene: TRBD1
v_gene: TRBV2
CDR3nt: TGTGCCAGCAGAACACAGGGGGCGGCCGGGGAGCTGTTTTTT
CDR3aa: CASRTQGAAGELFF

j_gene: TRBJ2-1
len: 16
abundance: -
d_gene: TRBD2
v_gene: TRBV7-3
CDR3nt: TGTGCCAGCAGTCGCGGACTAGGGAGCTCCTACAATGAGCAGTTCTTC
CDR3aa: CASSRGLGSSYNEQFF

j_gene: TRBJ1-5
len: 15
abundance: -
d_gene: TRBD1
v_gene: TRBV4-2
CDR3nt: TGTGCCAGCAGCCAAGAGGGGACAGGGGACCAGCCCCAGCATTTT
CDR3aa: CASSQEGTGDQPQHF

j_gene: TRBJ2-7
len: 14
abundance: -
d_gene: -
v_gene: TRBV3-1/TRBV3-2
CDR3nt: TGTGCCAGCAGCCTTGGTCAGGGGTCTAACGAGCAGTACTTC
CDR3aa: CASSLGQGSNEQYF

j_gene: TRBJ1-5
len: 13
abundance: -
d_gene: -
v_gene: TRBV7-9
CDR3nt: TGTGCCAGCAGCCCTAATACAGATCAGCCCCAGCATTTT
CDR3aa: CASSPNTDQPQHF

j_gene: TRBJ2-1
len: 15
abundance: -
d_gene: -
v_gene: TRBV4-3
CDR3nt: TGCGCCAGCAGCCAAGTGACTAATTCCTACAATGAGCAGTTCTTC
CDR3aa: CASSQVTNSYNEQFF

j_gene: TRBJ2-3
len: 17
abundance: -
d_gene: TRBD2
v_gene: TRBV7-2
CDR3nt: TGTGCCAGCAGCTTAGCCCTCAGGGGCGGGAGGGAACCCCCGCAGTATTTT
CDR3aa: CASSLALRGGREPPQYF

j_gene: TRBJ2-7
len: 12
abundance: -
d_gene: TRBD1
v_gene: TRBV12-3/TRBV12-4
CDR3nt: TGTGCCAGCAGTTATCCGGGACAGGAGGAGTACTTC
CDR3aa: CASSYPGQEEYF

j_gene: TRBJ1-3
len: 15
abundance: once
d_gene: -
v_gene: TRBV6-5
CDR3nt: TGTGCCAGCAGAGCAGGGTTGTCCTCTGGAAACACCATATATTTT
CDR3aa: CASRAGLSSGNTIYF

j_gene: TRBJ2-7
len: 15
abundance: -
d_gene: TRBD1
v_gene: TRBV5-1
CDR3nt: TGCGCCAGCAGCTTGGAGGGACAGGGACCCGGCGAGCAGTACTTC
CDR3aa: CASSLEGQGPGEQYF

j_gene: TRBJ1-1
len: 12
abundance: -
d_gene: -
v_gene: TRBV7-9
CDR3nt: TGTGCCAGCAGCTCGACAGGACTTGAAGCTTTCTTT
CDR3aa: CASSSTGLEAFF

j_gene: TRBJ1-1
len: 15
abundance: -
d_gene: -
v_gene: TRBV5-5
CDR3nt: TGTGCCAGCAGCCTGGATCTCGGTCGGCGGACTGAAGCTTTCTTT
CDR3aa: CASSLDLGRRTEAFF

j_gene: TRBJ2-3
len: 13
abundance: once
d_gene: -
v_gene: TRBV19
CDR3nt: TGTGCCAGTGGGCCGGCTAGCACAGATACGCAGTATTTT
CDR3aa: CASGPASTDTQYF

j_gene: TRBJ1-2
len: 15
abundance: -
d_gene: TRBD1
v_gene: TRBV6-5
CDR3nt: TGTGCCAGCAGCCCCCAGGGGGGCGGTAACTATGGCTACACCTTC
CDR3aa: CASSPQGGGNYGYTF

j_gene: TRBJ1-2
len: 14
abundance: -
d_gene: -
v_gene: TRBV2
CDR3nt: TGTGCCAGCAGTGAAGCGGTCACAGGGCCTGGCTACACCTTC
CDR3aa: CASSEAVTGPGYTF

j_gene: TRBJ2-2
len: 15
abundance: -
d_gene: -
v_gene: TRBV5-1
CDR3nt: TGCGCCAGCCGTACCGGGACTCCGAACACCGGGGAGCTGTTTTTT
CDR3aa: CASRTGTPNTGELFF

j_gene: TRBJ1-1
len: 13
abundance: many
d_gene: -
v_gene: TRBV30
CDR3nt: TGTGCCTGGATGGAGGTGTATGCGGCTGAAGCTTTCTTT
CDR3aa: CAWMEVYAAEAFF

j_gene: TRBJ1-3
len: 17
abundance: -
d_gene: -
v_gene: TRBV9
CDR3nt: TGTGCCAGCAGCCCTTCCCCTTTGGGGGCGGCTGGAAACACCATATATTTT
CDR3aa: CASSPSPLGAAGNTIYF

j_gene: TRBJ1-1
len: 13
abundance: -
d_gene: -
v_gene: TRBV6-5
CDR3nt: TGTGCCAGCGGGGCGACTCTGAACACTGAAGCTTTCTTT
CDR3aa: CASGATLNTEAFF

j_gene: TRBJ2-6
len: 15
abundance: -
d_gene: -
v_gene: TRBV19
CDR3nt: TGTGCCAGTAGTATTTTCAGGTCTGGGGCCAACGTCCTGACTTTC
CDR3aa: CASSIFRSGANVLTF

j_gene: TRBJ2-5
len: 16
abundance: -
d_gene: -
v_gene: TRBV7-9
CDR3nt: TGTGCCAGCAGCTTAGATACCTGGACAGTTCAAGAGACCCAGTACTTC
CDR3aa: CASSLDTWTVQETQYF

j_gene: TRBJ2-7
len: 15
abundance: once
d_gene: -
v_gene: TRBV18
CDR3nt: TGTGCCAGCTCCCGCATTGGCGCGGCCCTCTACGAGCAGTACTTC
CDR3aa: CASSRIGAALYEQYF

j_gene: TRBJ1-1
len: 14
abundance: -
d_gene: TRBD1
v_gene: TRBV6-5
CDR3nt: TGTGCCAGCTTCCTCCGAGGGGGCTTTACTGAAGCTTTCTTT
CDR3aa: CASFLRGGFTEAFF

j_gene: TRBJ1-5
len: 15
abundance: -
d_gene: TRBD1
v_gene: TRBV28
CDR3nt: TGTGCCAGCAACAAGCCGGGACAGGGAAATCAGCCCCAGCATTTT
CDR3aa: CASNKPGQGNQPQHF

j_gene: TRBJ2-1
len: 14
abundance: -
d_gene: TRBD2
v_gene: TRBV10-3
CDR3nt: TGTGCCATCTCGCGCGGGAGAGATCCCAATGAGCAGTTCTTC
CDR3aa: CAISRGRDPNEQFF

j_gene: TRBJ2-1
len: 17
abundance: -
d_gene: -
v_gene: TRBV10-3
CDR3nt: TGTGCCATCAGTGAGTCGAATAGCGGATGGATGGGCAATGAGCAGTTCTTC
CDR3aa: CAISESNSGWMGNEQFF

j_gene: TRBJ1-2
len: 12
abundance: -
d_gene: -
v_gene: TRBV12-3/TRBV12-4
CDR3nt: TGTGCCAGCAGTTTGTGGGGAGGTGGCTACACCTTC
CDR3aa: CASSLWGGGYTF

j_gene: TRBJ2-3
len: 21
abundance: -
d_gene: -
v_gene: TRBV23-1
CDR3nt: TGCGCCAGCAGTCAATCGGTTGGATGGACAGCCCGAAAGGGGAGCACAGATACGCAGTATTTT
CDR3aa: CASSQSVGWTARKGSTDTQYF

j_gene: TRBJ1-2
len: 15
abundance: -
d_gene: TRBD1
v_gene: TRBV29-1
CDR3nt: TGCAGCGTTGAGGGCCCGGGACAGAGCCTCTATGGCTACACCTTC
CDR3aa: CSVEGPGQSLYGYTF

j_gene: TRBJ2-5
len: 16
abundance: -
d_gene: TRBD2
v_gene: TRBV6-5
CDR3nt: TGTGCCAGCAGTTCGACTAGCGGGAGAGTTGTAGAGACCCAGTACTTC
CDR3aa: CASSSTSGRVVETQYF

j_gene: TRBJ1-2
len: 15
abundance: -
d_gene: -
v_gene: TRBV10-3
CDR3nt: TGTGCCATCAGTGAGCTAACAGGAAATAACTATGGCTACACCTTC
CDR3aa: CAISELTGNNYGYTF

j_gene: TRBJ1-2
len: 13
abundance: -
d_gene: TRBD1
v_gene: TRBV6-5
CDR3nt: TGTGCCAGCAGTTATCCAGGGGGCTATGGCTACACCTTC
CDR3aa: CASSYPGGYGYTF

j_gene: TRBJ2-3
len: 15
abundance: few
d_gene: -
v_gene: TRBV7-3
CDR3nt: TGTGCCAGCAGCTTAAGATTCGGTGGTCGGGATACGCAGTATTTT
CDR3aa: CASSLRFGGRDTQYF

j_gene: TRBJ2-7
len: 14
abundance: -
d_gene: -
v_gene: TRBV11-3
CDR3nt: TGTGCCAGCAGCTCTTCGACAGGCATCTACGAGCAGTACTTC
CDR3aa: CASSSSTGIYEQYF

j_gene: TRBJ1-2
len: 14
abundance: -
d_gene: TRBD1
v_gene: TRBV4-1
CDR3nt: TGCGCCAGCAGCCAAGACCAGGGGGCCGTGGGCTACACCTTC
CDR3aa: CASSQDQGAVGYTF